This TCR beta chain was observed in a study of a mutant IDH1 vaccine in newly diagnosed glioma. Overall study: Previous care, which was radiotherapy, temozolomide, or both, most often involved both. V12 corresponded to week 35 and V13 to week 47.

Indicated time point: week 47, end of study. The content of each vaccine dose was 300 ug of mutant IDH1 20-mer peptide, and topical imiquimod accompanied it. Weeks 1, 3, 5, 7, 11, 15, 19 and 23 were when patients received their eight vaccinations. This table comes from immunoSEQ multiplex PCR, and its TCRdb copy is limited to in-frame clones, with some not included. The table includes approximately 50,000 clones, around 83% detected once. The V gene lost 6 bases and the J gene lost 0 bases, with 12 bases spanning the gap. This CDR3 region has 15 residues. Per germline, CDR1 LNHDA and CDR2 SQIVND (reference sequence). The study, taken as a whole, reports: There were vaccine-induced immune responses in under 95% of the patients.

About this clone: Its specificity is unknown.

This sample comprised PBMCs, obtained from a glioma patient whose treatment included an IDH1 peptide vaccine. The rearrangement links TRBV19 to TRBJ1-3; D is undetermined. The TCR was taken from a woman aged 45 to 65 with glioma. CDR3 sequence (DNA): TGTGCCAGTAGACATCCGAGCAGCTCTGGAAACACCATATATTTT. Amino acid sequence: CASRHPSSSGNTIYF.